These 8 T cell receptor beta chains were all obtained from the same sample, sequenced in a study of graft-versus-host responses after intestinal transplantation. No antigen has been identified for these receptors. Libraries were prepared by immunoSEQ multiplex PCR; TCRdb keeps only in-frame clonotypes and omits some of them. The sample shows some 86,000 clones, about 88% of them seen only once. The starting material was unstimulated CD4+ T cells sorted from spleen or lymph node cells, obtained before transplant. These receptor sequences come from a human donor who was the organ donor for an intestinal transplant.

DNA of the CDR3: TGTGCCAGCAGCTCCTCGAGACTAGCGGGGGGGAGAGGTGAGCAGTTCTTC. Translation gives CASSSSRLAGGRGEQFF. The chain links TRBV13 to TRBJ2-1, with 14 bases lining up with TRBD2. The CDR3 is 17 residues long. Germline CDR1 PRHDT, CDR2 FYEKMQ (reference sequence). V was clipped by 4 bases and J by 9 bases; unmatched bases: 11.

V usage is TRBV28 and J usage is TRBJ1-2; D gene uncertain. The germline V gene encodes CDR1 MDHEN and CDR2 SYDVKM. The CDR3 has 14 residues. The ends were cut back, 7 bases at V and 4 bases at J, with 16 bases in the middle. This CDR3 is CASMPGGGSYGYTF. The CDR3 DNA sequence: TGTGCCAGCATGCCGGGCGGAGGTTCCTATGGCTACACCTTC.

The V call is TRBV6-6, the J call TRBJ2-5; tentatively, D is TRBD2 (5 bases). Germline V CDR1 and CDR2: MNHNY, SVGAGI (reference sequence). Trimming stripped 7 bases from V and 1 base from J, with 13 bases between. This CDR3 is 14 amino acids long. CDR3 coding DNA: TGTGCCAGCACCCCAGCTAGCTTCCAAGAGACCCAGTACTTC. Amino acid sequence: CASTPASFQETQYF.

V is TRBV5-1 and J is TRBJ2-5, with 7 bases lining up with TRBD2. This CDR3 region has 15 residues. Germline loops: CDR1 SGHRS, CDR2 YFSETQ. Trimming cost V 0 bases and J 7 bases; bases outside gene matches: 9. This CDR3 is CASSLGPAGSGTQYF. CDR3 DNA: TGCGCCAGCAGCTTGGGGCCAGCGGGGTCTGGGACCCAGTACTTC.

The chain combines TRBV29-1 with TRBJ2-1, with D hard to call. Germline loops: CDR1 SQVTM, CDR2 ANQGSEA. V was shortened by 4 bases and J by 10 bases, with 8 bases between the two germline ends. CDR3 size: 10 residues. CDR3 residues: CSVGPEEQFF. In DNA form, the CDR3 reads TGCAGCGTTGGTCCTGAGGAGCAGTTCTTC.

This clone has just one count. The chain combines TRBV2 with TRBJ1-1, with D tentatively TRBD1 (5 bases). With 7 bases removed from V and 0 bases from J, the gap between germline ends came to 9 bases. Germline lookup yields CDR1 SNHLY and CDR2 FYNNEI. There are 13 residues in the CDR3. DNA for the CDR3: TGTGCCAGCACGGGAGGGGTGAACACTGAAGCTTTCTTT. It encodes CASTGGVNTEAFF.

The chain carries TRBV21-1 and TRBJ2-1; the D call TRBD2 from the table was never checked on the DNA. TRBV21-1 is a pseudogene segment. The CDR3 contains 14 residues. The CDR3 DNA reads as TGTGCCAGCAGCGCCACGGGGGGGTGGCATGAGCAGTTCTTC. This codes for CASSATGGWHEQFF.

The chain links TRBV7-2 to TRBJ2-3; 7 bases line up with TRBD2. The CDR3 length is 15 residues. CDR1 is SGHTA, CDR2 FQGNSA, per germline. With V trimmed by 5 bases and J by 0 bases, 5 bases remained unmatched. The CDR3 is CASSPRGVSTDTQYF. The CDR3, as DNA: TGTGCCAGCAGCCCTCGGGGGGTAAGCACAGATACGCAGTATTTT.